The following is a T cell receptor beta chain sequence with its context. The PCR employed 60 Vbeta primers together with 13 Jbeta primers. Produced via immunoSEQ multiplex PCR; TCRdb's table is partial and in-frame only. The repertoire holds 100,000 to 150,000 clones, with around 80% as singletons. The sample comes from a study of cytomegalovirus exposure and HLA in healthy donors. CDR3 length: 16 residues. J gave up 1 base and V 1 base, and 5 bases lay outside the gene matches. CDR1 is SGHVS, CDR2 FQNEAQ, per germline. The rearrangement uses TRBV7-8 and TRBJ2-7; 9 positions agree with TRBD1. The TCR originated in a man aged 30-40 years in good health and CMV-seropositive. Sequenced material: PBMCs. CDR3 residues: CASSLGIGTGSYEQYF. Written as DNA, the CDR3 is TGTGCCAGCAGCTTAGGAATCGGGACAGGGTCCTACGAGCAGTACTTC.